This entry concerns a single T cell receptor (beta chain). These data come from a study of cytomegalovirus exposure and HLA in healthy donors. Study-wide background: Earlier, 110 million or so unique TCR beta sequences were recovered from 170 million or so T cells by an analysis.

This donor had no CMV serostatus on record. CDR1 SGHTA and CDR2 FQGTGA come from the germline V gene. The length of the CDR3 is 14 residues. V was shortened by 1 base and J by 5 bases, with 12 bases between the two germline ends. With 60 Vbeta and 13 Jbeta primers, the PCR was carried out. Libraries were prepared by immunoSEQ multiplex PCR; TCRdb keeps only in-frame clonotypes and omits some of them. The table includes more than 110,000 clones, around 73% detected once. V gene TRBV7-3 combines with J gene TRBJ2-7; possibly TRBD1 for D (5 bases). This receptor was taken from a human donor in good health. The specimen sequenced was PBMCs. The CDR3 loop is CASSLRAGLNEQYF. DNA of the CDR3: TGTGCCAGCAGCTTAAGGGCAGGGCTCAACGAGCAGTACTTC.